These 30 T cell receptor beta chains share one sample of origin, sequenced in a study of cytomegalovirus exposure and HLA in healthy donors. Here immunoSEQ multiplex PCR was the method, and the copy in TCRdb shows in-frame clones only, minus some. Of 200,000 to 300,000 clones in the sample, 70% to 90% were seen once. Sequences were obtained from PBMCs. The source of these receptors is a young woman in good health and CMV-seropositive.

CDR3 protein: CASSFQAAYEQYF. For the CDR3, the DNA is TGTGCCAGCAGTTTCCAAGCGGCCTACGAGCAGTACTTC. This sequence joins TRBV28 and TRBJ2-7, with a weak D call TRBD2 (5 bases). Deletions cut 3 bases from V and 2 bases from J, with 8 bases between. The CDR3 runs to 13 residues. Germline CDR1 reads MDHEN; CDR2 reads SYDVKM.

J is TRBJ2-6 and V is TRBV7-6; tentative D call: TRBD2 (7 bases). The CDR3 loop spans 21 amino acids. From germline, CDR1 is SGHVS and CDR2 FNYEAQ. Trimming shortened V by 5 bases and J by 2 bases, and 28 bases separated the two germline ends. CDR3 DNA sequence: TGTGCCAGCAGCCCAGAGTCGGGGGGCGCGGGTCGTGGAACTGGGGCCAACGTCCTGACTTTC. Amino acid sequence: CASSPESGGAGRGTGANVLTF.

This sequence joins TRBV28 and TRBJ2-1, with 7 bases matching TRBD2. The CDR3 runs to 15 residues. Germline loops: CDR1 MDHEN, CDR2 SYDVKM. J gave up 4 bases and V 1 base, and 4 bases lay outside the gene matches. The CDR3 sequence: CASSLLLANYNEQFF. The CDR3, as DNA: TGTGCCAGCAGTTTATTACTAGCGAATTACAATGAGCAGTTCTTC.

The chain employs TRBV5-6 and TRBJ2-2, with a possible D match to TRBD1 (6 bases). This CDR3 spans 17 amino acids. Germline values: CDR1 SGHDT, CDR2 YYEEEE. Between the trimmed V and J ends, which lost 2 bases and 7 bases, there was a span of 21 bases. This CDR3 is CASSFARGRDKLGELFF. CDR3 coding DNA: TGTGCCAGCAGCTTCGCCCGGGGCAGGGACAAACTCGGGGAGCTGTTTTTT. Drawing the rest from reference TRBV5-6 and TRBJ2-2, the complete variable domain is DAGVTQSPTHLIKTRGQQVTLRCSPKSGHDTVSWYQQALGQGPQFIFQYYEEEERQRGNFPDRFSGHQFPNYSSELNVNALLLGDSALYLCASSFARGRDKLGELFFGEGSRLTVL.

V gene TRBV29-1 combines with J gene TRBJ2-1, with D perhaps TRBD1 (6 bases). Per germline, CDR1 SQVTM and CDR2 ANQGSEA. Trimming removed 4 bases from V and 2 bases from J, with 18 bases in between. CDR3 size: 16 residues. The CDR3 loop reads CSVVGGQSAAYNEQFF. DNA for the CDR3: TGCAGCGTTGTTGGGGGCCAAAGCGCCGCCTACAATGAGCAGTTCTTC.

V is TRBV5-4 and J is TRBJ2-6, with D maybe TRBD2 (5 bases). The V end lost 2 bases, the J end lost 0 bases, and 9 bases lay between the germline ends. The V gene's germline CDR1 is SGHNT and CDR2 YYREEE (reference sequence). The length of the CDR3 is 16 residues. CDR3 sequence: CASSFGRGSGANVLTF. CDR3 nucleotide sequence: TGTGCCAGCAGCTTTGGTCGGGGCTCTGGGGCCAACGTCCTGACTTTC.

The chain's CDR3 is CASSVAGRDQETQYF. DNA of the CDR3: TGTGCCAGCAGCGTAGCCGGGAGGGACCAAGAGACCCAGTACTTC. The gene calls are TRBV9 and TRBJ2-5; 8 bases map to TRBD2. Germline loops: CDR1 SGDLS, CDR2 YYNGEE. This CDR3 is 15 amino acids long. After removal of 0 bases from V and 0 bases from J, the junction contained 1 base not matched to a gene.

The rearrangement links TRBV5-1 to TRBJ2-1, with 10 positions matching TRBD2. There are 16 residues in the CDR3. From germline, CDR1 is SGHRS and CDR2 YFSETQ. J was trimmed by 8 bases and V by 3 bases; bases with no gene match: 11. CDR3 nucleotide sequence: TGCGCCAGCAGCTACCAAAGCGGGAGGGCTTCAGATGAGCAGTTCTTC. This codes for CASSYQSGRASDEQFF. Drawing the rest from reference TRBV5-1 and TRBJ2-1, the complete variable domain is KAGVTQTPRYLIKTRGQQVTLSCSPISGHRSVSWYQQTPGQGLQFLFEYFSETQRNKGNFPGRFSGRQFSNSRSEMNVSTLELGDSALYLCASSYQSGRASDEQFFGPGTRLTVL.

J is TRBJ2-7 and V is TRBV5-1; 12 bases fit TRBD2. CDR1 SGHRS and CDR2 YFSETQ come from the germline V gene. V was pared by 0 bases and J by 6 bases, with 4 bases of the junction left unmatched. CDR3 length: 15 residues. In nucleotides, the CDR3 is TGCGCCAGCAGCTTGGAGACTAGCGGGAGAACCGAGCAGTACTTC. This translates into CASSLETSGRTEQYF.

V usage is TRBV7-9 and J usage is TRBJ2-2, with D possibly matching TRBD2 (6 bases). Germline CDR1 reads SEHNR; CDR2 reads FQNEAQ (reference sequence). The CDR3 has 13 amino acids. With 5 bases removed from V and 7 bases from J, the gap between germline ends came to 11 bases. In DNA form, the CDR3 reads TGTGCCAGCAGCAATACGGGGGTCGGGGAGCTGTTTTTT. Translating it yields CASSNTGVGELFF.

This clone was counted a single time. The CDR3: CASSFGPRATYNEQFF. The CDR3 DNA follows: TGTGCCAGCAGCTTTGGTCCGCGGGCCACCTACAATGAGCAGTTCTTC. V usage is TRBV5-6 and J usage is TRBJ2-1, with TRBD2 as a possible D gene (5 bases). Germline CDR1 and CDR2: SGHDT and YYEEEE. V was shortened by 2 bases and J by 2 bases, with 14 bases between the two germline ends. The CDR3 runs to 16 residues.

The rearrangement joins TRBV27 to TRBJ2-2; D unclear. This CDR3 contains 13 residues. The germline V gene encodes CDR1 MNHEY and CDR2 SMNVEV (reference sequence). V was cut by 2 bases and J by 4 bases, with 5 bases left in between. The CDR3 loop is CASSLLPTGELFF. CDR3 sequence (DNA): TGTGCCAGCAGTTTACTCCCCACCGGGGAGCTGTTTTTT.

The rearrangement links TRBV6-5 to TRBJ2-7; TRBD2 agrees at 10 bases. The CDR3 runs to 15 residues. In germline, CDR1 is MNHEY, CDR2 SVGAGI. The V and J ends lost 2 bases and 2 bases, in that order; junction bases with no gene match: 3. The CDR3 protein is CASSYIAGGAYEQYF. For the CDR3, the DNA is TGTGCCAGCAGTTACATAGCGGGGGGAGCCTACGAGCAGTACTTC.

This clone was detected only once. This chain joins TRBV7-3 and TRBJ2-7; no firm D call. Germline CDR1 and CDR2: SGHTA and FQGTGA. V was cut by 5 bases and J by 3 bases, with 11 bases left in between. The CDR3 is 13 residues long. The CDR3 DNA is TGTGCCAGCAGCCCTCGTAGTCTCTACGAGCAGTACTTC. Encoded protein: CASSPRSLYEQYF.

The chain carries TRBV18 and TRBJ2-1; D is perhaps TRBD2 (5 bases). CDR1 KGHSH and CDR2 LQKENI come from the germline V gene. The CDR3 totals 16 residues. The ends were cut back, 2 bases at V and 3 bases at J, with 14 bases in the middle. DNA of the CDR3: TGTGCCAGCTCACCATTGGACTTCGGGGTCTACAATGAGCAGTTCTTC. Encoded protein: CASSPLDFGVYNEQFF.

V and J are TRBV28 and TRBJ1-4; D remains unclear. The V gene's germline CDR1 is MDHEN and CDR2 SYDVKM. Trimming removed 3 bases from V and 4 bases from J, with 12 bases in between. This CDR3 is 15 amino acids long. The CDR3 nucleotides read TGTGCCAGCAGTTTTATGGCTCCGCTTAATGAAAAACTGTTTTTT. Its translation is CASSFMAPLNEKLFF.

The rearrangement uses TRBV7-2 and TRBJ1-2, with D unresolved. Germline CDR1 is SGHTA and CDR2 is FQGNSA. The CDR3 is made up of 13 amino acids. The V and J ends lost 0 bases and 8 bases respectively, with 10 bases between them. The CDR3 nucleotides are TGTGCCAGCAGCTTAGCAGGCAGGAACGGCTACACCTTC. It translates to CASSLAGRNGYTF.

The chain links TRBV4-1 to TRBJ2-7, with a possible D match to TRBD1 (5 bases). CDR3 length: 16 residues. V gave up 1 base and J gave up 2 bases, with 15 bases separating them. CDR1 is MGHRA and CDR2 is YSYEKL in the germline V gene. This chain's CDR3 is CASSQALTAGTYEQYF. DNA for the CDR3: TGCGCCAGCAGCCAAGCTTTGACAGCCGGTACCTACGAGCAGTACTTC.

The chain uses TRBV29-1 and TRBJ2-7; 13 positions match TRBD2. V lost 5 bases to trimming and J lost 4 bases; unmatched junction nucleotides: 8. Germline CDR1 SQVTM, CDR2 ANQGSEA. This CDR3 is built from 15 residues. CDR3 sequence reads: CSVSGLAGTFYEQYF. The DNA for the CDR3 is TGCAGCGTTTCGGGACTAGCGGGAACTTTTTACGAGCAGTACTTC.

The rearrangement joins TRBV15 to TRBJ2-7, with 9 bases identical to TRBD2. CDR1 and CDR2 (germline): LNHNV, YYDKDF (reference sequence). The V segment lost 0 bases and the J segment 6 bases; nucleotides outside the gene matches: 9. This CDR3 has 16 residues. CDR3 bases: TGTGCCACCAGCAGAGACCTCTTGGCGGGAGGGCGCGAGCAGTACTTC. It specifies CATSRDLLAGGREQYF. The variable domain in full, completed from reference TRBV15 and TRBJ2-7, reads DAMVIQNPRYQVTQFGKPVTLSCSQTLNHNVMYWYQQKSSQAPKLLFHYYDKDFNNEADTPDNFQSRRPNTSFCFLDIRSPGLGDTAMYLCATSRDLLAGGREQYFGPGTRLTVT.

This chain joins TRBV6-5 and TRBJ1-5; no clear D gene. Trimming cost V 8 bases and J 5 bases, with 7 bases left between them. This CDR3 has 11 amino acids. Germline CDR1 reads MNHEY; CDR2 reads SVGAGI. CDR3 bases: TGTGCCAGCGGCCGGGATCAGCCCCAGCATTTT. This encodes CASGRDQPQHF.

The rearrangement uses TRBV18 and TRBJ1-5, with 7 bases that match TRBD1. The CDR3 spans 13 residues. The germline CDR1 and CDR2 sequences are KGHSH and LQKENI. V lost 5 bases, J lost 7 bases, and 5 bases stayed unmatched. The chain's CDR3 is CASSDTGDQPQHF. The CDR3 DNA sequence: TGTGCCAGCTCAGATACAGGGGACCAGCCCCAGCATTTT.

The J gene is TRBJ2-7, the V gene TRBV5-1; TRBD1 is a possible D gene (6 bases). This CDR3 is built from 13 residues. CDR1 is SGHRS, CDR2 YFSETQ, per germline. The V end was cut by 4 bases, the J end by 5 bases, with 13 bases between. CDR3 loop: CASSTTGMDEQYF. In DNA, the CDR3 is TGCGCCAGCAGCACGACAGGAATGGACGAGCAGTACTTC.

CDR3 bases: TGTGCCAGCGGGCGACAGACCTCTGGAAACACCATATATTTT. Its translation is CASGRQTSGNTIYF. This chain links TRBV28 with TRBJ1-3, with TRBD1 as a possible D gene (5 bases). V lost 8 bases and J 0 bases, leaving 11 bases between the germline ends. This CDR3 has 14 amino acids. Looked up from germline, CDR1 is MDHEN and CDR2 is SYDVKM.

J is TRBJ2-5 and V is TRBV9; no clear D. The V end lost 2 bases, the J end lost 0 bases, and 11 bases lay between the germline ends. The CDR3 has 15 residues. Germline V gives CDR1 SGDLS, CDR2 YYNGEE. The CDR3 DNA follows: TGTGCCAGCAGCGTTTCCGCGGATAACCAAGAGACCCAGTACTTC. Translation: CASSVSADNQETQYF.

This chain's CDR3 is CASTTSGNEQYF. As DNA, the CDR3 is TGTGCCAGCACCACATCGGGGAACGAGCAGTACTTC. The chain joins TRBV5-8 to TRBJ2-7, with D possibly matching TRBD2 (5 bases). The CDR3 consists of 12 residues. The ends were cut back, 6 bases at V and 5 bases at J, with 12 bases in the middle. The germline CDR1 and CDR2 sequences are SGHTS and YDEGEE.

The gene calls are TRBV5-5 and TRBJ2-7; no clear D. The germline gives CDR1 SGHKS, CDR2 YYEKEE (reference sequence). Trimming took 4 bases from V and 1 from J, leaving 9 bases between them. The CDR3 covers 13 residues. CDR3 amino acids: CASSLGHSYEQYF. The CDR3, as DNA: TGTGCCAGCAGCCTTGGCCATTCCTACGAGCAGTACTTC.

This clone was picked up many times. The chain couples TRBV19 to TRBJ2-7, with D perhaps matching TRBD1 (5 bases). The CDR3 covers 12 residues. Germline V gene lookup returns CDR1 LNHDA and CDR2 SQIVND (reference sequence). V was cut by 4 bases and J by 9 bases, with 13 bases left in between. The CDR3 loop reads CASSTPWGLQYF. In DNA form, the CDR3 reads TGTGCCAGTAGTACCCCATGGGGCCTGCAGTACTTC.

This clone was seen once. The CDR3: CASSPAGTSRAEQFF. CDR3 in DNA: TGTGCCAGCAGTCCCGCCGGGACTAGTCGGGCTGAGCAGTTCTTC. The chain combines TRBV6-5 with TRBJ2-1; 8 bases line up with TRBD2. This CDR3 spans 15 amino acids. Germline CDR1 and CDR2: MNHEY and SVGAGI. The ends lost 5 bases at V and 9 bases at J; junction bases unmatched: 12.

The chain has TRBV11-1 and TRBJ2-5; D is possibly TRBD1 (5 bases). V was clipped by 5 bases and J by 5 bases, with 21 bases between them. This CDR3 region has 16 residues. Germline CDR1 SGHAT, CDR2 FQDESV (reference sequence). CDR3 nucleotides: TGTGCCAGCAGCACCTACGACAGTACCGTATGGGAGACCCAGTACTTC. It is translated as CASSTYDSTVWETQYF. The entire variable domain, with the rest obtained from reference TRBV11-1 and TRBJ2-5, is as follows: EAEVAQSPRYKITEKSQAVAFWCDPISGHATLYWYRQILGQGPELLVQFQDESVVDDSQLPKDRFSAERLKGVDSTLKIQPAELGDSAMYLCASSTYDSTVWETQYFGPGTRLLVL.